This T cell receptor (beta chain) came from a study of technical replicates of blood from a handful of donors. Repertoires were generated with immunoSEQ multiplex PCR, while TCRdb's copy carries only in-frame clones and drops some. Of around 73,000 clones listed, roughly 90% are singletons. The germline V gene has CDR1 MNHEY and CDR2 SMNVEV (reference sequence). The CDR3 extends over 13 amino acids. Trimming cost V 0 bases and J 6 bases, with 6 bases left between them. The TCR originated in a human donor in good health. Some clones in this sample may be carry-over from other donors' samples. Sequencing input: PBMCs. The chain carries TRBV27 and TRBJ1-5; D may be TRBD1 (5 bases). DNA for the CDR3: TGTGCCAGCAGTTTATCAGGGGTTCAGCCCCAGCATTTT. Its translation is CASSLSGVQPQHF.